These T cell receptor beta chains were read from a single sample in a study of shared clonotypes between healthy human individuals. Here immunoSEQ multiplex PCR was the method, and the copy in TCRdb shows in-frame clones only, minus some. The sample has more than 500,000 clones; approximately 95% are singletons. The material sequenced was naive CD8+ T cells sorted from blood. The receptor source for this set is a woman aged 30 to 39 in good health. Each CDR3 is given with its conserved first and last residue. The order of the fields is J gene, V gene, clone size, D gene, CDR3 protein, CDR3 DNA. The D gene is left open where the match is weak. A clone size is listed for some rows: how often the clone was seen (once, few, many), or a class if it is expanded.

>TRBJ2-2|TRBV7-6|NA|NA
CASSASGTLKGELFF
TGTGCCAGCAGCGCGTCCGGGACTCTGAAAGGGGAGCTGTTTTTT
>TRBJ1-3|TRBV19|NA|NA
CASPHRDTGNTIYF
TGTGCCAGCCCCCACAGGGACACAGGAAACACCATATATTTT
>TRBJ2-7|TRBV13|NA|TRBD2
CASSTGLEARAYEQYF
TGTGCCAGCAGCACGGGACTAGAGGCCCGGGCCTACGAGCAGTACTTC
>TRBJ1-1|TRBV5-5|NA|NA
CASSLWAAMNTEAFF
TGTGCCAGCAGCCTGTGGGCAGCCATGAACACTGAAGCTTTCTTT
>TRBJ2-1|TRBV5-4|NA|TRBD2
CASSQPPTGTSGSWHEQFF
TGTGCCAGCAGCCAACCACCAACCGGGACTAGCGGGAGTTGGCATGAGCAGTTCTTC
>TRBJ1-2|TRBV7-9|once|TRBD1
CASSTDRGVRDGYTF
TGTGCCAGCAGCACCGACAGGGGGGTAAGGGATGGCTACACCTTC
>TRBJ1-3|TRBV28|NA|TRBD1
CASSLFGQGNSGNTIYF
TGTGCCAGCAGTTTATTTGGACAGGGGAATTCTGGAAACACCATATATTTT
>TRBJ2-2|TRBV14|few|NA
CASSHSNTGELFF
TGTGCCAGCAGCCACTCGAACACCGGGGAGCTGTTTTTT
>TRBJ1-5|TRBV28|NA|NA
CASSFDTDSSSNQPQHF
TGTGCCAGCAGTTTCGATACGGACAGCTCTAGCAATCAGCCCCAGCATTTT
>TRBJ2-7|TRBV27|NA|TRBD2
CASSPGTSGSYEQYF
TGTGCCAGCAGCCCCGGGACTAGCGGTTCCTACGAGCAGTACTTC
>TRBJ1-2|TRBV19|NA|NA
CASSPGQNYGYTF
TGTGCCAGTAGCCCGGGACAAAACTATGGCTACACCTTC
>TRBJ2-1|TRBV27|NA|TRBD2
CASSFGRLADEQFF
TGTGCCAGCAGTTTCGGGAGGCTAGCCGATGAGCAGTTCTTC
>TRBJ2-3|TRBV6-5|NA|NA
CASSPSYTDTQYF
TGTGCCAGCAGTCCCTCCTACACAGATACGCAGTATTTT
>TRBJ1-3|TRBV9|once|NA
CASSWGGDTIYF
TGTGCCAGCAGCTGGGGAGGGGACACCATATATTTT
>TRBJ2-7|TRBV13|NA|NA
CASSLGANPGRGYEQYF
TGTGCCAGCAGCTTAGGAGCAAATCCGGGACGAGGCTACGAGCAGTACTTC
>TRBJ2-3|TRBV9|NA|TRBD2
CASSVAMGSGSADTQYF
TGTGCCAGCAGCGTAGCGATGGGTAGCGGGAGCGCGGATACGCAGTATTTT
>TRBJ2-2|TRBV25-1|once|TRBD2
CASSVAFPGLAGEGELFF
TGTGCCAGCAGTGTCGCTTTTCCGGGACTAGCGGGAGAAGGGGAGCTGTTTTTT
>TRBJ2-1|TRBV7-9|NA|NA
CASRMSEQFF
TGTGCCAGCAGGATGAGTGAGCAGTTCTTC
>TRBJ2-7|TRBV7-2|NA|TRBD2
CASSLVAGGEDEQYF
TGTGCCAGCAGCTTAGTGGCGGGAGGGGAAGACGAGCAGTACTTC
>TRBJ2-5|TRBV19|NA|NA
CASSSRGQQETQYF
TGTGCCAGTAGTTCGAGAGGACAGCAAGAGACCCAGTACTTC
>TRBJ1-1|TRBV5-1|NA|TRBD1
CASSSGQGAEAFF
TGCGCCAGCAGCTCGGGACAGGGCGCTGAAGCTTTCTTT
>TRBJ2-1|TRBV2|NA|TRBD2
CASSLAGGLSSYNEQFF
TGTGCCAGCAGCCTAGCGGGAGGGCTAAGCTCCTACAATGAGCAGTTCTTC
>TRBJ2-7|TRBV7-9|NA|TRBD1
CASSFGTGISYEQYF
TGTGCCAGCAGCTTTGGGACAGGGATCTCCTACGAGCAGTACTTC
>TRBJ2-7|TRBV5-4|NA|NA
CASSLAPGYEQYF
TGTGCCAGCAGCTTGGCCCCAGGCTACGAGCAGTACTTC
>TRBJ1-2|TRBV30|NA|NA
CAWIARGTSPYTF
TGTGCCTGGATTGCGAGGGGGACGTCTCCTTACACCTTC
>TRBJ2-6|TRBV19|NA|NA
CASSIDAGPSSGANVLTF
TGTGCCAGTAGTATAGACGCAGGTCCTAGCTCTGGGGCCAACGTCCTGACTTTC
>TRBJ2-1|TRBV28|NA|TRBD2
CASSFQFDVRGEQFF
TGTGCCAGCAGTTTTCAATTCGATGTGCGGGGGGAGCAGTTCTTC
>TRBJ2-7|TRBV13|NA|TRBD1
CASSLGQPSYEQYF
TGTGCCAGCAGCCTGGGACAGCCGTCCTACGAGCAGTACTTC
>TRBJ2-1|TRBV9|NA|TRBD1
CASSEGVSGGAVNEQFF
TGTGCCAGCAGCGAGGGCGTTTCAGGGGGCGCGGTCAATGAGCAGTTCTTC
>TRBJ2-1|TRBV4-1|NA|TRBD2
CASSRLAGEGSNEQFF
TGCGCCAGCAGCAGACTAGCGGGAGAGGGGTCCAATGAGCAGTTCTTC
>TRBJ2-7|TRBV4-2|once|NA
CASSQGPAVEQYF
TGTGCCAGCAGCCAGGGGCCGGCGGTAGAGCAGTACTTC
>TRBJ2-1|TRBV7-9|NA|TRBD2
CASSLSGTSGRDEQFF
TGTGCCAGCAGCTTATCCGGGACTAGCGGGAGGGATGAGCAGTTCTTC
>TRBJ2-7|TRBV27|NA|TRBD1
CASSNPHRGRFLGAAGYEQYF
TGTGCCAGCAGTAACCCTCACAGGGGGCGCTTTTTAGGAGCGGCCGGCTACGAGCAGTACTTC
>TRBJ2-5|TRBV19|NA|TRBD1
CASTGQGEEQYF
TGTGCCAGTACCGGACAGGGGGAAGAGCAGTACTTC
>TRBJ2-1|TRBV29-1|once|NA
CSVEGGGGDSYNEQFF
TGCAGCGTTGAAGGAGGGGGAGGGGACTCCTACAATGAGCAGTTCTTC
>TRBJ2-7|TRBV27|NA|TRBD2
CASSLGGLAGSPIQLYF
TGTGCCAGCAGTTTAGGGGGACTAGCGGGGAGCCCTATACAGCTCTACTTC
>TRBJ1-5|TRBV28|NA|NA
CASSAKTVGNQPQHF
TGTGCCAGCAGTGCCAAGACAGTGGGCAATCAGCCCCAGCATTTT
>TRBJ2-6|TRBV4-1|NA|TRBD2
CASSQERGSNVLTF
TGCGCCAGCAGCCAAGAGCGGGGGTCCAACGTCCTGACTTTC
>TRBJ1-2|TRBV7-9|NA|NA
CASSSPIDSYGYTF
TGTGCCAGCAGCTCCCCAATAGACAGCTATGGCTACACCTTC
>TRBJ2-1|TRBV27|NA|NA
CASSVGRRDNEQFF
TGTGCCAGCAGTGTCGGAAGGAGGGACAATGAGCAGTTCTTC
>TRBJ1-2|TRBV13|NA|NA
CASSHSTGPYYGYTF
TGTGCCAGCAGCCACTCTACAGGGCCCTACTATGGCTACACCTTC
>TRBJ1-1|TRBV7-9|NA|NA
CASSLMGKEAFF
TGTGCCAGCAGCCTCATGGGAAAGGAAGCTTTCTTT
>TRBJ2-3|TRBV30|NA|NA
CAWRSTEIPDTQYF
TGTGCCTGGAGGTCCACCGAGATACCAGATACGCAGTATTTT
>TRBJ2-7|TRBV5-4|NA|TRBD1
CASSLAWDRAYEQYF
TGTGCCAGCAGCTTGGCATGGGACAGGGCGTACGAGCAGTACTTC
>TRBJ2-7|TRBV20-1|NA|NA
CSAPSPYEQYF
TGCAGTGCCCCCAGCCCCTACGAGCAGTACTTC
>TRBJ2-7|TRBV7-9|NA|TRBD2
CASSSAPAGVYEQYF
TGTGCCAGCAGCTCGGCCCCAGCGGGAGTATACGAGCAGTACTTC
>TRBJ1-2|TRBV5-4|NA|TRBD1
CASSWTGATYGYTF
TGTGCCAGCAGCTGGACAGGGGCGACATATGGCTACACCTTC
>TRBJ2-7|TRBV15|NA|NA
CATSRELVSSEQYF
TGTGCCACCAGCAGGGAACTAGTTTCCAGCGAGCAGTACTTC
>TRBJ1-1|TRBV27|NA|TRBD1
CASSSTAQGGEAFF
TGTGCCAGCAGTTCAACCGCCCAGGGGGGTGAAGCTTTCTTT